This TCR beta chain was recovered during a study of blood T cell repertoires in COVID-19 (dated by TCRdb to the early 2020s). Background on the whole study: Samples from collaborators originated in the United States, Italy and Spain and spanned both the acute and convalescent phases of COVID-19. A de-identified subject ID, COVID-19 status, age in years and sex were almost always included in the sample metadata. Where available, HLA class I and class II types were obtained from metadata supplied by the sample provider rather than from assay-based typing. A freely available public database, intended as a resource for researchers studying the immune response to SARS-CoV-2, is where the repertoires were released. The prospective study material was composed of cDNA or gDNA derived from T cells, B-cell-depleted T cells, or PBMCs. The dataset comprised deeply sampled blood TCRbeta repertoires from subjects exposed to, actively infected with, or recovered from COVID-19. The samples were drawn from the first 160 participants of the ongoing ImmuneRACE study and from over a thousand subjects provided by 6 global collaborators.

Counted from cysteine to phenylalanine, this CDR3 has 16 amino acids. Here the CDR3 DNA is all that survives: 48 bases in frame from base 1. The junction shows trimming of 4 bases on V and 4 bases on J, and the gene matches do not reach 5 bases of it. The CDR1 and CDR2 encoded by the germline V gene are MNHEY and SVGAGI. What the work shows at the level of the full study, not this receptor alone: How much clinical and demographic metadata was included differed by source and by participant, and the metadata was provided uncurated.

This clone has just one count. The antigen it binds to is not known. One base away there is no much larger clone; base qualities are not given. Collaborating institutions collected whole blood in K2EDTA tubes following their own protocols. For TCRbeta analysis, collaborators shipped samples as frozen whole blood, isolated PBMCs, or DNA extracted from either of those sample types. TCRbeta CDR3 regions were amplified from genomic DNA by means of the immunoSEQ Assay, a bias-controlled multiplex PCR. The paper's data handling went like this. Nucleated cell counts per sample were estimated from amplification of reference gene primers within the assay. Sequence reads were collapsed and filtered to measure the absolute abundance of every unique TCRbeta CDR3 rearrangement. For each sample, productive Simpson clonality was calculated as the square root of Simpson's diversity index across productive rearrangements. TCRdb's version of the immuneACCESS table is confined to in-frame rearrangements and falls short of the full clone set. An unresolved V gene accounts for under half of the shortfall where checked; the remainder is of unknown origin. The DNA was the basis for D and trimming; V, J and clone size are from that table. Within this sample are roughly 79,000 clones, with roughly 90% of them counted one time only. Of the sample, 4.6% falls within the top ten clones.

The receptor was derived from a man aged 50 or older with active COVID-19. Sequenced input: peripheral blood. The sequence is built from TRBV6-5 and TRBJ2-1; 12 nucleotides in the junction match TRBD2. The CDR3 protein sequence reads: CASSSTSGGPYNEQFF. The sequence in DNA is TGTGCCAGCAGTTCCACTAGCGGGGGGCCTTACAATGAGCAGTTCTTC.